Given below is one T cell receptor (beta chain) in context. No antigen is known for it. This record belongs to a study of identical twins. Germline CDR1 SGHRS, CDR2 YFSETQ. The CDR3 contains 15 residues. V lost 1 base, J lost 7 bases, and 15 bases lay in between. A universal primer binding site was introduced by template switching. The final cDNA contained unique molecular identifiers. TCRdb processed the 5' RACE reads anew with MiXCR; each CDR3 protein has one entry. The table lists 400,000 to 600,000 distinct CDR3 sequences, around 22% of them singletons. Findings and caveats of the study: It was possible that invariant MAIT and iNKT cells partly confounded the zero-insertion analyses. Fewer insertions were carried by abundant cord blood beta clonotypes, but none was seen in memory repertoires.

These data also featured in a second study, about yellow fever vaccine responses in identical twins.

Sequencing was carried out using CD4+ T cells sorted from blood. The clonotype originates from a woman aged 18-35 years in good health. The chain is built from TRBV5-1 and TRBJ2-1; tentatively, D is TRBD2 (6 bases). The CDR3: CASSLWVADGNEQFF. CDR3 DNA: TGCGCCAGCAGCTTGTGGGTAGCGGATGGGAATGAGCAGTTCTTC.